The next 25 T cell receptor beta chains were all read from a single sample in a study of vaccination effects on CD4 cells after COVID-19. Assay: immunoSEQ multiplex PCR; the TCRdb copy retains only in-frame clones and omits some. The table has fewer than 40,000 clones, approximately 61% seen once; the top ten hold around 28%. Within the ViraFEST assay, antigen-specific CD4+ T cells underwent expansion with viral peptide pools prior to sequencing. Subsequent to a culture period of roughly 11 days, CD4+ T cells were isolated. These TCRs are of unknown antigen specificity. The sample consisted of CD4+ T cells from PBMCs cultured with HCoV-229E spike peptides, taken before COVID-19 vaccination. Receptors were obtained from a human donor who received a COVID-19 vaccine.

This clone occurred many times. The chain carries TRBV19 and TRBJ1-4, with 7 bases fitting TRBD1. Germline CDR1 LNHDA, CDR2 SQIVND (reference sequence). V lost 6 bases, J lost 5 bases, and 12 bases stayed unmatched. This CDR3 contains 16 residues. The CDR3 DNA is TGTGCCAGTAGCAGTCCACCAGGGGGAAGAAATGAAAAACTGTTTTTT. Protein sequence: CASSSPPGGRNEKLFF.

CDR3 protein: CASSLREQTYGYTF. In nucleotides, the CDR3 is TGTGCCAGCAGTTTAAGAGAACAAACCTATGGCTACACCTTC. This chain joins TRBV28 and TRBJ1-2; no reliable D call. The length of the CDR3 is 14 residues. V was cut by 2 bases and J by 4 bases, with 11 bases left in between. Germline V gene sequence: CDR1 MDHEN, CDR2 SYDVKM.

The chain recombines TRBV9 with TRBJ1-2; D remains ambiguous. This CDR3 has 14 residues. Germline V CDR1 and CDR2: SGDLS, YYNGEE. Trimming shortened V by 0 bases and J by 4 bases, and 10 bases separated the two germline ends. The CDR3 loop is CASSVEGSLYGYTF. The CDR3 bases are TGTGCCAGCAGCGTAGAAGGCAGTCTCTATGGCTACACCTTC.

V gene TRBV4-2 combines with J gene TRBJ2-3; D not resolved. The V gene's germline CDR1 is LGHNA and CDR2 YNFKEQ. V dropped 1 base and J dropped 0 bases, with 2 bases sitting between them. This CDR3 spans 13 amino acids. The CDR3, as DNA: TGTGCCAGCAGCCAAGTCAGCACAGATACGCAGTATTTT. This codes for CASSQVSTDTQYF.

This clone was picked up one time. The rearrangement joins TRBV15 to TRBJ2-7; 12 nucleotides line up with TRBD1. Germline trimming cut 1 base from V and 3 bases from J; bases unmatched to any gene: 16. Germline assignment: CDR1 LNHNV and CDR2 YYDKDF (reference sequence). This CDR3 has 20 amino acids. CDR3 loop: CATSRGATWDRGHSYYEQYF. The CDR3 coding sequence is TGTGCCACCAGCAGAGGCGCAACCTGGGACAGGGGGCACAGCTACTACGAGCAGTACTTC.

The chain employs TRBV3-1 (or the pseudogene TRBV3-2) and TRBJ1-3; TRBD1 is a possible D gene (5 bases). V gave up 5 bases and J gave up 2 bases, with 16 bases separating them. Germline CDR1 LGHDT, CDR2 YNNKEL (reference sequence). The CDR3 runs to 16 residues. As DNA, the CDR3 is TGTGCCAGCAGCGTAACGAGGGGCCTCCCTGGAAACACCATATATTTT. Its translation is CASSVTRGLPGNTIYF.

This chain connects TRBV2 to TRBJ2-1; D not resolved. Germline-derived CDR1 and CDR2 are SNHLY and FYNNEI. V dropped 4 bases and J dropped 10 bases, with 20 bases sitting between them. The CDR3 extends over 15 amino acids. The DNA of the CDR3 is TGTGCCAGCAGTGGTCCTCGTCTTGGCGGAACGGAGCAGTTCTTC. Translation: CASSGPRLGGTEQFF.

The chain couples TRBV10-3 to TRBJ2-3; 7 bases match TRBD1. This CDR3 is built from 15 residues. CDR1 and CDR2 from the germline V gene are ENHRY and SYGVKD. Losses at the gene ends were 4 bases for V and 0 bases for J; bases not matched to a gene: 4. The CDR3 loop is CAISGGQRSTDTQYF. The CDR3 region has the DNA TGTGCCATCAGTGGGGGACAGAGAAGCACAGATACGCAGTATTTT.

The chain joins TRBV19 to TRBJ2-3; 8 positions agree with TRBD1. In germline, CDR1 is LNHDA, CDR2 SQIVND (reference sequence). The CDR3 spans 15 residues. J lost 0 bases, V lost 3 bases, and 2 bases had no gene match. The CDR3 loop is CASSIRQGSTDTQYF. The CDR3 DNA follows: TGTGCCAGTAGTATCCGACAGGGGAGCACAGATACGCAGTATTTT.

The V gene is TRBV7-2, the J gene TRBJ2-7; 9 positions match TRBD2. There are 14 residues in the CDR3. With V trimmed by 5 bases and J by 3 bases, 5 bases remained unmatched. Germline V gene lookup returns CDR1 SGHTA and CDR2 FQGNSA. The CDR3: CASSLASGNYEQYF. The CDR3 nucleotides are TGTGCCAGCAGCCTCGCTAGCGGGAACTACGAGCAGTACTTC.

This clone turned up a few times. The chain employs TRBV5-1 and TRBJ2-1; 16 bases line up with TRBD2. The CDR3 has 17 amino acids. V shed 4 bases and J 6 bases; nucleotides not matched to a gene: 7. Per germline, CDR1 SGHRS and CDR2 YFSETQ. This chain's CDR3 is CASSPGTSGRVGNEQFF. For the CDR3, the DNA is TGCGCCAGCAGCCCGGGGACTAGCGGGAGGGTGGGCAATGAGCAGTTCTTC.

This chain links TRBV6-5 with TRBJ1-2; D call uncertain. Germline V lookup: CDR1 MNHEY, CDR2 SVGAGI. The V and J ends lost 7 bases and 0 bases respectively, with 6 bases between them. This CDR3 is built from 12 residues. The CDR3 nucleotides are TGTGCCAGCACAGTCACTAACTATGGCTACACCTTC. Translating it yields CASTVTNYGYTF.

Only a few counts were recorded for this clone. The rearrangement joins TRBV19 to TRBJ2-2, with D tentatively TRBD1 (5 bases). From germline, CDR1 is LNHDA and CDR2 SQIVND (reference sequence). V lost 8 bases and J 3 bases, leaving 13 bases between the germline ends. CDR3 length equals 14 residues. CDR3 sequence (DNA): TGTGCCAGTTGGCAGGGCGGATACACCGGGGAGCTGTTTTTT. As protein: CASWQGGYTGELFF. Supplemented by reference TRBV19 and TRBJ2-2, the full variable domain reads DGGITQSPKYLFRKEGQNVTLSCEQNLNHDAMYWYRQDPGQGLRLIYYSQIVNDFQKGDIAEGYSVSREKKESFPLTVTSAQKNPTAFYLCASWQGGYTGELFFGEGSRLTVL.

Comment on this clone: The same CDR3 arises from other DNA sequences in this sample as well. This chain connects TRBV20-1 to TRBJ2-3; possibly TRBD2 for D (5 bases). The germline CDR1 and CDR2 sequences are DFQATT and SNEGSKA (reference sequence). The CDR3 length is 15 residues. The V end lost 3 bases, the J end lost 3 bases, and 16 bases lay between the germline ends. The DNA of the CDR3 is TGCAGTGCTAGTTCGGGGTGGAGAGGTACAGATACGCAGTATTTT. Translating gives CSASSGWRGTDTQYF.

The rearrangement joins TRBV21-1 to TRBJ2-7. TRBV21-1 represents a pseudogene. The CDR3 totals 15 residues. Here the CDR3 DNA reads TGTGCCAGCAGCAATCGGACCCTTAGCTCCTACGAGCAGTACTTC. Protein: CASSNRTLSSYEQYF.

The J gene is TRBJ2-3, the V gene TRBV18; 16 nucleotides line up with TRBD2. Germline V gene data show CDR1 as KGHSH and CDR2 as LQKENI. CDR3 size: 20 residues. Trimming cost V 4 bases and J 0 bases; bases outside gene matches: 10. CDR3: CASSRSGTSGRAASTDTQYF. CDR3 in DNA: TGTGCCAGCTCACGATCCGGGACTAGCGGGAGGGCGGCTAGCACAGATACGCAGTATTTT.

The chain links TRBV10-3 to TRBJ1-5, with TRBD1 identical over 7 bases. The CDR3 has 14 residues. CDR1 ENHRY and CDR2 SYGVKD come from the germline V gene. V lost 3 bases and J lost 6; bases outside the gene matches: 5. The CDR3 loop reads CAISEGQGGQPQHF. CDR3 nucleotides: TGTGCCATCAGTGAAGGGCAGGGGGGTCAGCCCCAGCATTTT.

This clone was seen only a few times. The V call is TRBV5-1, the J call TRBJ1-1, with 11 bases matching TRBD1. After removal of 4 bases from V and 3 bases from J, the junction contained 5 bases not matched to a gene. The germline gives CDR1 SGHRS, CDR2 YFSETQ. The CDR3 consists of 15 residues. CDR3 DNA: TGCGCCAGCAGCCTGGGGACAGGGGGGTACACTGAAGCTTTCTTT. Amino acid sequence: CASSLGTGGYTEAFF.

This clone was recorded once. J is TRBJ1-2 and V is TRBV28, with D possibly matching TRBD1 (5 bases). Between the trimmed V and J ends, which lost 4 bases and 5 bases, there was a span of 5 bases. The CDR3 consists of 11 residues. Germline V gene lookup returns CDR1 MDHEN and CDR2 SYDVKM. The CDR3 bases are TGTGCCAGCAGTTCAGGGTATGGCTACACCTTC. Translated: CASSSGYGYTF.

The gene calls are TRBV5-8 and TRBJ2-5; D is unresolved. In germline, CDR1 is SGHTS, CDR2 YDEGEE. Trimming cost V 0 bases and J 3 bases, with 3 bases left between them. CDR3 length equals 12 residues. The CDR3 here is CASSLEKETQYF. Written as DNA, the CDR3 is TGTGCCAGCAGCTTGGAAAAAGAGACCCAGTACTTC.

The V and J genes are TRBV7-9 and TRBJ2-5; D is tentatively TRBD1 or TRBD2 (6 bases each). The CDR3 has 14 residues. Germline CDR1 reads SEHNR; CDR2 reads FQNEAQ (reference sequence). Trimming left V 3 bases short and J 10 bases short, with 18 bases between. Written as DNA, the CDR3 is TGTGCCAGCAGCTTCAGTGTTGGGGGGCAGGACCAGTACTTC. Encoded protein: CASSFSVGGQDQYF.

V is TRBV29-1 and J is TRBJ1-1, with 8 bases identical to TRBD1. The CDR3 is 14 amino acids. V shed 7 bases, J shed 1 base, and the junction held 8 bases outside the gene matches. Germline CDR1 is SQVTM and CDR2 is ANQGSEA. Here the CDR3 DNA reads TGCAGCGCCGGACAGGGCCAGGGGAACACTGAAGCTTTCTTT. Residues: CSAGQGQGNTEAFF.

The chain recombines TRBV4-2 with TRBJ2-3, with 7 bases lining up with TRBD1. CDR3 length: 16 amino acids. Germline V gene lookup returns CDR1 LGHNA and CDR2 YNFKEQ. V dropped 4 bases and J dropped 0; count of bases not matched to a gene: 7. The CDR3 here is CASSPRQGTSTDTQYF. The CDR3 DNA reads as TGTGCCAGCAGCCCAAGACAGGGCACTAGCACAGATACGCAGTATTTT.

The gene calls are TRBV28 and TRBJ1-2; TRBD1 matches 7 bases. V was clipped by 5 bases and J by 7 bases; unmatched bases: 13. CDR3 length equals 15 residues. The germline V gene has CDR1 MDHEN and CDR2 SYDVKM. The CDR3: CASSQGGFALSGYTF. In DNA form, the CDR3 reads TGTGCCAGCAGTCAAGGGGGCTTTGCTTTAAGTGGCTACACCTTC.

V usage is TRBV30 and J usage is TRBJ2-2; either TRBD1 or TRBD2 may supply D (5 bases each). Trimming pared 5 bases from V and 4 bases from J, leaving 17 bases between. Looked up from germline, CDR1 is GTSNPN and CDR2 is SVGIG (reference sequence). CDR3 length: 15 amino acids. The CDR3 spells CAWAPRGTGTGELFF. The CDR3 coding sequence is TGTGCCTGGGCCCCGAGGGGAACGGGCACCGGGGAGCTGTTTTTT. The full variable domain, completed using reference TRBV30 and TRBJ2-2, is SQTIHQWPATLVQPVGSPLSLECTVEGTSNPNLYWYRQAAGRGLQLLFYSVGIGQISSEVPQNLSASRPQDRQFILSSKKLLLSDSGFYLCAWAPRGTGTGELFFGEGSRLTVL.